The clone carrying this T cell receptor beta chain was counted many times. Its antigen is not known. This entry belongs to a study of blood T cells in healthy people across ages. Study summary: Using template switching, researchers captured about one barcoded beta molecule for each two T cells. Overall study results and limits: Possibly, changes in expanded clonotypes were confounded because donor CMV status was unknown.

A sample-barcoded 5' primer and a J-beta primer mix were used in a second PCR of roughly 7 to 11 cycles. Each cDNA molecule, via a template-switch adaptor with 12 random nucleotides, was tagged. From the 5' RACE reads, TCRdb called clonotypes with MiXCR, one entry per CDR3 protein. The data contain hundreds of thousands of distinct CDR3 sequences, 40% to 45% of them singletons. The TCR sequence derives from a woman aged 60-70 years in good health. Input material: blood.

The CDR3 sequence is CASSQEVVGEQFF. In DNA form, the CDR3 reads TGCGCCAGCAGTCAGGAGGTGGTTGGCGAGCAGTTCTTC. The J gene is TRBJ2-1, the V gene TRBV5-1; D perhaps matches TRBD2 (5 bases). CDR3 length equals 13 residues. Per germline, CDR1 SGHRS and CDR2 YFSETQ. The ends were cut back, 5 bases at V and 10 bases at J, with 16 bases in the middle. The full variable domain, rest sourced from reference TRBV5-1 and TRBJ2-1, is KAGVTQTPRYLIKTRGQQVTLSCSPISGHRSVSWYQQTPGQGLQFLFEYFSETQRNKGNFPGRFSGRQFSNSRSEMNVSTLELGDSALYLCASSQEVVGEQFFGPGTRLTVL.